One sample yielded the 24 T cell receptor beta chains listed below, sequenced in a study of blood T cell repertoires in COVID-19. Libraries were prepared by immunoSEQ multiplex PCR; TCRdb keeps only in-frame clonotypes and omits some of them. The table records about 190,000 clones, around four fifths of them present only once. The sample consisted of peripheral blood. The receptors were sampled from a man between 50 and 59 years old with active or convalescent COVID-19.

This clone was found a few times. This chain connects TRBV19 to TRBJ2-7; D is undetermined. V gave up 0 bases and J gave up 3 bases, with 6 bases separating them. The CDR3 consists of 13 residues. Germline values: CDR1 LNHDA, CDR2 SQIVND (reference sequence). The CDR3 spells CASSIELVYEQYF. The CDR3 bases are TGTGCCAGTAGTATAGAGTTAGTCTACGAGCAGTACTTC.

This clone was observed once. The chain uses TRBV27 and TRBJ2-1; maybe TRBD2 (6 bases). The CDR3 length is 13 residues. Germline V gives CDR1 MNHEY, CDR2 SMNVEV (reference sequence). The V gene lost 4 bases and the J gene lost 4 bases, with 8 bases spanning the gap. This CDR3 is CASSSAGYNEQFF. As DNA, the CDR3 is TGTGCCAGCAGTTCAGCGGGTTACAATGAGCAGTTCTTC.

V and J are TRBV6-6 and TRBJ1-2; TRBD1 aligns across 12 bases. Germline V CDR1 and CDR2: MNHNY, SVGAGI (reference sequence). This CDR3 has 14 amino acids. V lost 6 bases, J lost 4 bases, and 3 bases stayed unmatched. The CDR3 nucleotides read TGTGCCAGCAGAAGGGGACAGGGGGCCTATGGCTACACCTTC. Protein product: CASRRGQGAYGYTF.

This chain links TRBV2 with TRBJ2-5, with TRBD2 matching over 9 bases. The CDR3 is 17 amino acids. The germline V gene encodes CDR1 SNHLY and CDR2 FYNNEI. With 6 bases clipped from V and 2 bases from J, the junction kept 13 bases outside the gene matches. DNA of the CDR3: TGTGCCAGCAGGCCCCTTCCTAGCGGGAACTGGCAAGAGACCCAGTACTTC. Residues: CASRPLPSGNWQETQYF.

The genes are TRBV19 and TRBJ1-2; D may be TRBD1 (5 bases). Trimming took 9 bases from V and 4 from J, leaving 15 bases between them. The CDR3 extends over 13 amino acids. Germline lookup yields CDR1 LNHDA and CDR2 SQIVND (reference sequence). Here the CDR3 reads CASTKGRVYGYTF. CDR3 nucleotides: TGTGCCAGCACCAAGGGCAGGGTCTATGGCTACACCTTC.

The chain has TRBV5-1 and TRBJ2-3, with TRBD1 matching over 7 bases. From germline, CDR1 is SGHRS and CDR2 YFSETQ. Unmatched junction bases numbered 10, after V lost 0 bases and J lost 6 bases. The CDR3 runs to 16 residues. The CDR3 loop reads CASSLANRGTGDTQYF. CDR3 nucleotide sequence: TGCGCCAGCAGCTTGGCTAACAGGGGTACGGGGGATACGCAGTATTTT.

The rearrangement joins TRBV19 to TRBJ1-2; 12 bases agree with TRBD1. V trimming: 10 bases; J trimming: 7 bases; junction bases outside the gene matches: 13. Germline-derived CDR1 and CDR2 are LNHDA and SQIVND (reference sequence). CDR3 length: 15 residues. CDR3 in amino acids: CATPRDRGLTGGYTF. Here the CDR3 DNA reads TGTGCCACCCCCCGGGACAGGGGGCTTACGGGTGGCTACACCTTC.

The V gene is TRBV11-3, the J gene TRBJ2-1; a weak D match, TRBD1 (6 bases). The length of the CDR3 is 14 residues. CDR1 and CDR2 from the germline V gene are SGHNT and YENEEA. Deletions cut 1 base from V and 6 bases from J, with 10 bases between. The CDR3 DNA is TGTGCCAGCAGCTTAGGGCAAGGGGGCAATGAGCAGTTCTTC. Translation gives CASSLGQGGNEQFF.

The V gene is TRBV5-1, the J gene TRBJ2-1; D gene unclear. With 0 bases removed from V and 0 bases from J, the gap between germline ends came to 13 bases. The CDR3 has 17 amino acids. CDR1 SGHRS and CDR2 YFSETQ come from the germline V gene. This CDR3 reads CASSLASQASSYNEQFF. CDR3 bases: TGCGCCAGCAGCTTGGCCAGCCAGGCGAGCTCCTACAATGAGCAGTTCTTC.

This chain links TRBV7-9 with TRBJ2-3; D is unclear. V lost 7 bases and J lost 12, with 20 bases in between. This CDR3 is 13 amino acids long. Germline CDR1 reads SEHNR; CDR2 reads FQNEAQ (reference sequence). The CDR3 region has the DNA TGTGCCAGCAACCCCGCGCTAGAATCAGCTCAGTATTTT. Translating it yields CASNPALESAQYF.

The chain employs TRBV10-1 and TRBJ1-1, with D possibly TRBD1 on 5 matching bases. There are 15 residues in the CDR3. The germline V gene encodes CDR1 WNHNN and CDR2 SYGVQD (reference sequence). Trimming removed 0 bases from V and 5 bases from J, with 13 bases in between. CDR3 in DNA: TGCGCCAGCAGTGAGTCGTTAGGGCCAGGGACTGAAGCTTTCTTT. Amino acids: CASSESLGPGTEAFF.

The rearrangement uses TRBV6-1 and TRBJ1-2; 8 positions agree with TRBD1. V shed 0 bases, J shed 8 bases, and the junction held 8 bases outside the gene matches. Germline assignment: CDR1 MNHNS and CDR2 SASEGT. This CDR3 region has 15 residues. The CDR3 nucleotides read TGTGCCAGCAGTGAAGCAGGGACAGGTTTGGAGGGCTACACCTTC. Its protein is CASSEAGTGLEGYTF.

V and J are TRBV10-1 and TRBJ2-1; 12 nucleotides line up with TRBD2. V lost 6 bases and J lost 4; bases outside the gene matches: 4. Germline-derived CDR1 and CDR2 are WNHNN and SYGVQD (reference sequence). This CDR3 spans 15 amino acids. CDR3 DNA sequence: TGCGCCAGCAGACTCCTAGCGGGAGGGTACAATGAGCAGTTCTTC. It codes for CASRLLAGGYNEQFF.

This sequence joins TRBV9 and TRBJ2-1; 8 bases fit TRBD2. In germline, CDR1 is SGDLS, CDR2 YYNGEE. CDR3 length equals 16 residues. The ends lost 0 bases at V and 9 bases at J; junction bases unmatched: 11. The CDR3 DNA follows: TGTGCCAGCAGCGTAGGTGGAAGCGGGAGTTGGGGTGAGCAGTTCTTC. It yields the protein CASSVGGSGSWGEQFF.

The chain uses TRBV19 and TRBJ2-7, with TRBD1 matching 9 bases. The V segment lost 4 bases and the J segment 3 bases; nucleotides outside the gene matches: 1. Germline V CDR1 and CDR2: LNHDA, SQIVND (reference sequence). The CDR3 totals 13 residues. The CDR3 sequence: CASSKGQGYEQYF. The CDR3 DNA is TGTGCCAGTAGTAAGGGACAGGGCTACGAGCAGTACTTC.

The chain is built from TRBV7-2 and TRBJ1-1, with a possible D match to TRBD1 (6 bases). The CDR3 is made up of 11 amino acids. Germline CDR1 is SGHTA and CDR2 is FQGNSA. V lost 5 bases and J lost 11, with 12 bases in between. CDR3 nucleotides: TGTGCCAGCAGCGAAACAGGGCTCGCTTTCTTT. Residues: CASSETGLAFF.

The chain links TRBV28 to TRBJ2-2, with TRBD2 as a possible D gene (5 bases). CDR3 length equals 13 residues. V lost 11 bases, J lost 4 bases, and 14 bases lay in between. Germline V CDR1 and CDR2: MDHEN, SYDVKM. Written as DNA, the CDR3 is TGTGCCGCGACGGCGGCGGGCACCGGGGAGCTGTTTTTT. This encodes CAATAAGTGELFF.

This sequence joins TRBV6-5 and TRBJ2-5, with 13 nucleotides matching TRBD2. CDR1 and CDR2 (germline): MNHEY, SVGAGI. The CDR3 is 15 residues long. The V segment lost 4 bases and the J segment 6 bases; nucleotides outside the gene matches: 5. The CDR3 DNA reads TGTGCCAGCAGTTTCGGGACTAGCGGGATGAAGACCCAGTACTTC. Translation: CASSFGTSGMKTQYF.

This rearrangement joins TRBV29-1 to TRBJ2-7; TRBD1 matches 7 bases. J was trimmed by 3 bases and V by 7 bases; bases with no gene match: 12. The CDR3 sequence is 14 residues long. Looked up from germline, CDR1 is SQVTM and CDR2 is ANQGSEA. CDR3 coding DNA: TGCAGCGCCCTAGAGGGGGCAGGGGACTACGAGCAGTACTTC. Protein product: CSALEGAGDYEQYF.

This clone is a singleton in its sample. The chain links TRBV4-1 to TRBJ1-1, with 7 bases identical to TRBD1. Germline CDR1 reads MGHRA; CDR2 reads YSYEKL. The length of the CDR3 is 21 residues. V was clipped by 0 bases and J by 0 bases; unmatched bases: 19. This CDR3 reads CASSQDLTGWKGGGMNTEAFF. DNA of the CDR3: TGCGCCAGCAGCCAAGATCTGACAGGGTGGAAGGGTGGAGGAATGAACACTGAAGCTTTCTTT.

This chain joins TRBV28 and TRBJ1-2, with 7 bases aligning to TRBD1. Germline V gene data show CDR1 as MDHEN and CDR2 as SYDVKM. This CDR3 has 16 amino acids. The V segment lost 2 bases and the J segment 0 bases; nucleotides outside the gene matches: 6. The CDR3 sequence: CASSLEGANSNYGYTF. As DNA, the CDR3 is TGTGCCAGCAGTTTAGAGGGGGCTAACTCTAACTATGGCTACACCTTC.

The rearrangement uses TRBV24-1 and TRBJ1-4, with TRBD1 matching 8 bases. Germline values: CDR1 KGHDR, CDR2 SFDVKD. Trimming at V came to 3 bases and at J to 5 bases, leaving 7 bases not matched to a gene. The CDR3 is 16 residues long. CDR3 coding DNA: TGTGCCACCAGTGATCGCACAGGGGGACCAAATGAAAAACTGTTTTTT. Encoded protein: CATSDRTGGPNEKLFF.

Notes on this clone: Additional DNA sequences in this sample encode the identical CDR3. V gene TRBV5-1 combines with J gene TRBJ1-6; 11 bases line up with TRBD1. V shed 3 bases and J 8 bases; nucleotides not matched to a gene: 1. The CDR3 totals 14 residues. Per the germline V gene, CDR1 is SGHRS and CDR2 is YFSETQ. Written as DNA, the CDR3 is TGCGCCAGCAGCTCGGGACAGGGGGATTCACCCCTCCACTTT. This codes for CASSSGQGDSPLHF.

V usage is TRBV16 and J usage is TRBJ2-7; 8 bases line up with TRBD1. Germline lookup yields CDR1 KGHSY and CDR2 FQNENV. The length of the CDR3 is 16 residues. The V segment lost 1 base and the J segment 4 bases; nucleotides outside the gene matches: 9. The CDR3: CASSQLEGQVTYEQYF. DNA for the CDR3: TGTGCCAGCAGCCAATTGGAGGGACAGGTAACTTACGAGCAGTACTTC.